This is a list of T cell receptor beta chains from one sample in a study of blood T cell repertoires in COVID-19. Assay: immunoSEQ multiplex PCR; the TCRdb copy retains only in-frame clones and omits some. The table records hundreds of thousands of clones, about 90% of them present only once. The sequencing input was PBMCs or T cells enriched from blood (not recorded which). The receptors stem from a woman younger than 30 with acute COVID-19. The CDR3 runs from the conserved cysteine through the conserved F or W. Fields, in order: V gene, J gene, D gene, CDR3 protein, CDR3 DNA. A D gene is named only where the DNA matches it firmly.

v_call: TRBV4-1
j_call: TRBJ2-1
d_call: -
cdr3_aa: CASSQDSTRASEQFF
cdr3_nt: TGCGCCAGCAGCCAAGATAGTACGAGGGCAAGTGAGCAGTTCTTC

v_call: TRBV28
j_call: TRBJ2-7
d_call: TRBD1
cdr3_aa: CASSPRDSSYEQYF
cdr3_nt: TGTGCCAGCAGTCCACGGGACAGTAGCTACGAGCAGTACTTC

v_call: TRBV9
j_call: TRBJ2-2
d_call: TRBD1
cdr3_aa: CASSVRTGNTGELFF
cdr3_nt: TGTGCCAGCAGCGTACGGACAGGCAACACCGGGGAGCTGTTTTTT

v_call: TRBV9
j_call: TRBJ2-1
d_call: TRBD2
cdr3_aa: CASSPTSGIGNEQFF
cdr3_nt: TGTGCCAGCAGCCCTACTAGCGGGATTGGCAATGAGCAGTTCTTC

v_call: TRBV5-7
j_call: TRBJ2-7
d_call: -
cdr3_aa: CASSLSRRQTYEQYF
cdr3_nt: TGTGCCAGCAGCTTGAGTCGGAGACAGACCTACGAGCAGTACTTC

v_call: TRBV4-1
j_call: TRBJ1-2
d_call: -
cdr3_aa: CASSQGPGGYGYTF
cdr3_nt: TGCGCCAGCAGCCAAGGCCCTGGAGGATATGGCTACACCTTC

v_call: TRBV5-8
j_call: TRBJ2-1
d_call: TRBD2
cdr3_aa: CASLLAGGGIEQFF
cdr3_nt: TGTGCCAGCCTGCTAGCGGGAGGCGGTATTGAGCAGTTCTTC

v_call: TRBV18
j_call: TRBJ2-3
d_call: TRBD1
cdr3_aa: CASSPGTAIPDTQYF
cdr3_nt: TGTGCCAGCTCACCCGGGACAGCGATCCCAGATACGCAGTATTTT

v_call: TRBV27
j_call: TRBJ2-3
d_call: -
cdr3_aa: CASSLALVASTDTQYF
cdr3_nt: TGTGCCAGCAGTTTGGCGTTGGTAGCTTCCACAGATACGCAGTATTTT

v_call: TRBV2
j_call: TRBJ1-6
d_call: -
cdr3_aa: CASRSTAKNSPLHF
cdr3_nt: TGTGCCAGCAGGTCGACAGCAAAAAATTCACCCCTCCACTTT

v_call: TRBV9
j_call: TRBJ1-4
d_call: -
cdr3_aa: CASSLMDSPPNEKLFF
cdr3_nt: TGTGCCAGCAGCTTAATGGACAGTCCGCCAAATGAAAAACTGTTTTTT

v_call: TRBV7-2
j_call: TRBJ2-3
d_call: TRBD2
cdr3_aa: CASSLVAGVDTQYF
cdr3_nt: TGTGCCAGCAGCTTAGTAGCGGGAGTAGATACGCAGTATTTT

v_call: TRBV11-1
j_call: TRBJ1-3
d_call: -
cdr3_aa: CASSLTRGGNTIYF
cdr3_nt: TGTGCCAGCAGCTTAACCAGGGGCGGAAACACCATATATTTT

v_call: TRBV2
j_call: TRBJ1-2
d_call: -
cdr3_aa: CASSEGRVDYGYTF
cdr3_nt: TGTGCCAGCAGTGAGGGTCGGGTTGATTATGGCTACACCTTC

v_call: TRBV11-3
j_call: TRBJ2-7
d_call: TRBD1
cdr3_aa: CASSLWTGPTYEQYF
cdr3_nt: TGTGCCAGCAGCCTTTGGACAGGTCCGACCTACGAGCAGTACTTC

v_call: TRBV3-1/TRBV3-2
j_call: TRBJ1-2
d_call: -
cdr3_aa: CASSSGGYGYTF
cdr3_nt: TGTGCCAGCAGCTCCGGTGGCTATGGCTACACCTTC

v_call: TRBV7-3
j_call: TRBJ1-1
d_call: -
cdr3_aa: CASSLSGDPRLDEAFF
cdr3_nt: TGTGCCAGCAGCTTAAGCGGGGACCCTCGGTTGGATGAAGCTTTCTTT

v_call: TRBV24-1
j_call: TRBJ1-4
d_call: TRBD1
cdr3_aa: CATSDGQGASSEKLFF
cdr3_nt: TGTGCCACCAGTGATGGACAGGGCGCTTCGAGTGAAAAACTGTTTTTT

v_call: TRBV9
j_call: TRBJ1-4
d_call: TRBD1
cdr3_aa: CASSVEPTGGLEKLFF
cdr3_nt: TGTGCCAGCAGCGTAGAGCCGACAGGGGGCCTTGAAAAACTGTTTTTT